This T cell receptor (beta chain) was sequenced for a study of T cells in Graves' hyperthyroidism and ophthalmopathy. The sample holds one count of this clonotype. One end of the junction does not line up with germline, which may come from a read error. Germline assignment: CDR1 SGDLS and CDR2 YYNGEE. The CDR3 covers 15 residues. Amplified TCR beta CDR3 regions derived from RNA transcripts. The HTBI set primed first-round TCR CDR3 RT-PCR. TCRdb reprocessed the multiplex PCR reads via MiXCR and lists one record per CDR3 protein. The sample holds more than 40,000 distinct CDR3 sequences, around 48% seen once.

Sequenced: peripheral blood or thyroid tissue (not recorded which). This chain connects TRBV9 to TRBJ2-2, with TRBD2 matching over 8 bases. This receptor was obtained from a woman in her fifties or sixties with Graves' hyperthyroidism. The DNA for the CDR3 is TGTGCCAGCAGCGTAGGCAACGGGAGGGCCGGGGAGCTGTCTTTT. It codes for CASSVGNGRAGELSF.